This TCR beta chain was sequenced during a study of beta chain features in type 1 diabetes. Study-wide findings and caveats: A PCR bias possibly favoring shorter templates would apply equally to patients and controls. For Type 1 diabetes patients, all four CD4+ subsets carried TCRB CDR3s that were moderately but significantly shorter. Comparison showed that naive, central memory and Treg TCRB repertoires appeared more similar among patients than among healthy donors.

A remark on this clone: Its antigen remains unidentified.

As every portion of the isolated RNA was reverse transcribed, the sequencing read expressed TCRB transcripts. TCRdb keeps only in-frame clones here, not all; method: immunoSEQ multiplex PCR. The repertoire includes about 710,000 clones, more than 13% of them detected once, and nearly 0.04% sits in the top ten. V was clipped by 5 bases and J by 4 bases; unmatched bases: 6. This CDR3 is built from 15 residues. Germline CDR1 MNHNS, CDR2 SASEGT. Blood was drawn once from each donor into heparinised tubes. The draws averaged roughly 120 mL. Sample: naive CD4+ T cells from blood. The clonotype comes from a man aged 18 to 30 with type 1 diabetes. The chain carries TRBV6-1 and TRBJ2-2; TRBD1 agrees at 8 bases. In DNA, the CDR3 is TGTGCCAGCAGTAGAGACAGGGGACCCACCGGGGAGCTGTTTTTT. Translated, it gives CASSRDRGPTGELFF.